The rows below give T cell receptor beta chains drawn from one sample of a study of OX40 agonist ivuxolimab in advanced cancers. The repertoire was sequenced with immunoSEQ multiplex PCR; TCRdb's copy has only in-frame clones and lacks some. This sample yields 95,000 to 120,000 clones, of which approximately 90% are seen a single time; around 0.61% belongs to the top ten. Here the sequenced sample was CD4+ or CD8+ T cells sorted from blood, taken in a trial of the OX40 agonist ivuxolimab. All receptors come from an adult with an advanced solid tumor such as melanoma, head and neck, liver or kidney cancer. Each CDR3 is given with its conserved first and last residue. The order of the fields is CDR3 DNA, CDR3 protein, J gene, clone size, D gene, V gene. The D gene is left open where the match is weak. Rows give clone size only sometimes, using once, few, many, or a class for an expanded clone.

DNA: TGTGCCAGCTCACCATATCGGGACAGATCGACCGGGGAGCTGTTTTTT
CDR3: CASSPYRDRSTGELFF
J: TRBJ2-2
size: .
D: TRBD1
V: TRBV18

DNA: TGTGCCAGCAGCTCGGAACTTATACTAGCGGGGGCGACAGATACGCAGTATTTT
CDR3: CASSSELILAGATDTQYF
J: TRBJ2-3
size: .
D: TRBD2
V: TRBV5-4

DNA: TGTGCCAGCAGTTTAGTACAGGGGACTGGAAACACCATATATTTT
CDR3: CASSLVQGTGNTIYF
J: TRBJ1-3
size: .
D: TRBD1
V: TRBV5-6

DNA: TGTGCCACCAGCAGAGATCCACTAGCGGGCCTTGAGCAGTTCTTC
CDR3: CATSRDPLAGLEQFF
J: TRBJ2-1
size: .
D: TRBD2
V: TRBV15

DNA: TGTGCCACCGGGAAGGGGGGTGCGGGAGCATGGTACAATGAGCAGTTCTTC
CDR3: CATGKGGAGAWYNEQFF
J: TRBJ2-1
size: .
D: .
V: TRBV10-3

DNA: TGTGCCAGCAAGTTGACAGGCCACTATGGCTACACCTTC
CDR3: CASKLTGHYGYTF
J: TRBJ1-2
size: .
D: .
V: TRBV6-1

DNA: TGTGCCACCAGCAGAGATCCGACGGGCGCACAAGCTTTCTTT
CDR3: CATSRDPTGAQAFF
J: TRBJ1-1
size: .
D: .
V: TRBV15

DNA: TGCAGTGCTAGATTCCAGAAGGGCTACACCTTC
CDR3: CSARFQKGYTF
J: TRBJ1-2
size: .
D: .
V: TRBV20-1

DNA: TGTGCCAGCAGCCCCCAGATAGCGGGAGCTTTTGCTGGGGCCAACGTCCTGACTTTC
CDR3: CASSPQIAGAFAGANVLTF
J: TRBJ2-6
size: .
D: TRBD2
V: TRBV9

DNA: TGTGCCAGCAGCGCAGGGGGCGGCACAGGGCAAGAGACCCAGTACTTC
CDR3: CASSAGGGTGQETQYF
J: TRBJ2-5
size: .
D: TRBD1
V: TRBV7-8

DNA: TGCGCCAGCAGCTTAGGGACTAGCGGTCAAGAGACCCAGTACTTC
CDR3: CASSLGTSGQETQYF
J: TRBJ2-5
size: .
D: TRBD2
V: TRBV5-1

DNA: TGTGCCAGAAGCGACCGGGACAGGGGATATTTATACAATGAGCAGTTCTTC
CDR3: CARSDRDRGYLYNEQFF
J: TRBJ2-1
size: .
D: TRBD1
V: TRBV5-3

DNA: TGTGCCAGCAGCTTGGTGGGACAGGGTGACCCCTCTGGGGCCAACGTCCTGACTTTC
CDR3: CASSLVGQGDPSGANVLTF
J: TRBJ2-6
size: .
D: TRBD1
V: TRBV5-5

DNA: TGTGCCAGCAGCCTTCCGGGACGTATGACCTACGAGCAGTACTTC
CDR3: CASSLPGRMTYEQYF
J: TRBJ2-7
size: .
D: .
V: TRBV14

DNA: TGTGCCAGCAGCGTAAACAGGAACACTGAAGCTTTCTTT
CDR3: CASSVNRNTEAFF
J: TRBJ1-1
size: few
D: .
V: TRBV6-4

DNA: TGTGCCAGCAGCCCTGGGACAGCTCAAGAGACCCAGTACTTC
CDR3: CASSPGTAQETQYF
J: TRBJ2-5
size: .
D: TRBD1
V: TRBV5-8

DNA: TGCGCCAGCAGCTCAGGACAGAGCTCCTATAATTCACCCCTCCACTTT
CDR3: CASSSGQSSYNSPLHF
J: TRBJ1-6
size: .
D: .
V: TRBV5-1

DNA: TGTGCCAGCAGTGATGGGACAGGGGACTATGGCTACACCTTC
CDR3: CASSDGTGDYGYTF
J: TRBJ1-2
size: .
D: TRBD1
V: TRBV2

DNA: TGTGCCTGGAGTAGGTCGAGACAGGGAAGCGAGCAGTACTTC
CDR3: CAWSRSRQGSEQYF
J: TRBJ2-7
size: .
D: TRBD1
V: TRBV30

DNA: TGTGCCAGCTCACCCAATTCTATTTTCGCGGGACCAGATACGCAGTATTTT
CDR3: CASSPNSIFAGPDTQYF
J: TRBJ2-3
size: .
D: .
V: TRBV18

DNA: TGTGCCAGCAGCGTAGGGGGGACAGAGCTCCAAGAGACCCAGTACTTC
CDR3: CASSVGGTELQETQYF
J: TRBJ2-5
size: once
D: TRBD1
V: TRBV9

DNA: TGTGCCAGCTCATCAAGAAGGCAGGGTGACGCTGAGCAGTTCTTC
CDR3: CASSSRRQGDAEQFF
J: TRBJ2-1
size: .
D: .
V: TRBV18

DNA: TGCGCCAGCAGAGGAGGTAACTATGGCTACACCTTC
CDR3: CASRGGNYGYTF
J: TRBJ1-2
size: .
D: .
V: TRBV10-2

DNA: TGTGCCAGCACGGCAGACCCCTTCGGCACAGATACGCAGTATTTT
CDR3: CASTADPFGTDTQYF
J: TRBJ2-3
size: .
D: .
V: TRBV6-1

DNA: TGTGCCATCGGACAGGGCGTCCACGAGCAGTACTTC
CDR3: CAIGQGVHEQYF
J: TRBJ2-7
size: .
D: TRBD1
V: TRBV10-3

DNA: TGTGCCAGCAGCGTAGAGAGAGGGACTCTATTTGGGGCCAACGTCCTGACTTTC
CDR3: CASSVERGTLFGANVLTF
J: TRBJ2-6
size: .
D: .
V: TRBV9

DNA: TGTGCCAGCAGCGTAGCTCCGGGGAGCTCCTATAATTCACCCCTCCACTTT
CDR3: CASSVAPGSSYNSPLHF
J: TRBJ1-6
size: .
D: .
V: TRBV9

DNA: TGCGCCAGCAGCTTGATGGCAGGGGGAGGTGAAAAACTGTTTTTT
CDR3: CASSLMAGGGEKLFF
J: TRBJ1-4
size: .
D: TRBD1
V: TRBV5-1

DNA: TGTGCCAGCAGCTGGGGGCGGAACGACTATGGCTACACCTTC
CDR3: CASSWGRNDYGYTF
J: TRBJ1-2
size: .
D: .
V: TRBV6-1

DNA: TGTGCCAGCAGTTTTCTGGACCTGGGGCCCTACAATGAGCAGTTCTTC
CDR3: CASSFLDLGPYNEQFF
J: TRBJ2-1
size: .
D: .
V: TRBV6-5

DNA: TGCGCCAGCAGCCAATCACAGGGCGCCCAAGAGACCCAGTACTTC
CDR3: CASSQSQGAQETQYF
J: TRBJ2-5
size: .
D: .
V: TRBV4-1

DNA: TGTGCCAGCAGCGTTTATCAGCCCTTCTACAATGAGCAGTTCTTC
CDR3: CASSVYQPFYNEQFF
J: TRBJ2-1
size: .
D: .
V: TRBV9

DNA: TGTGCCAGCAGGTCCTCAGGGGCACGAGGAAACACCATATATTTT
CDR3: CASRSSGARGNTIYF
J: TRBJ1-3
size: .
D: .
V: TRBV6-1

DNA: TGTGCCAGCAGCCTCGAGTACTTATTCTATGGCTACACCTTC
CDR3: CASSLEYLFYGYTF
J: TRBJ1-2
size: .
D: .
V: TRBV5-5

DNA: TGTGCCAGCGATAGACAGGGGAGCAATCAGCCCCAGCATTTT
CDR3: CASDRQGSNQPQHF
J: TRBJ1-5
size: .
D: TRBD1
V: TRBV7-9

DNA: TGCGCCAGCCGGACAGGGCGTTTCGACGAGCAGTACTTC
CDR3: CASRTGRFDEQYF
J: TRBJ2-7
size: .
D: TRBD1
V: TRBV5-1

DNA: TGTGCCAGTAGTATCTCTGGGGCAAGCAATCAGCCCCAGCATTTT
CDR3: CASSISGASNQPQHF
J: TRBJ1-5
size: .
D: .
V: TRBV19

DNA: TGTGCCAGTCAACCCCTAGGGACAGGGCCAACCAACTATGGCTACACCTTC
CDR3: CASQPLGTGPTNYGYTF
J: TRBJ1-2
size: once
D: TRBD1
V: TRBV19

DNA: TGTGCCAGCTCAGCGGGACGTATGAACACTGAAGCTTTCTTT
CDR3: CASSAGRMNTEAFF
J: TRBJ1-1
size: .
D: .
V: TRBV18

DNA: TGTGCCAGCAGTTTACGAGGGAGTCTCTCCTACGAGCAGTACTTC
CDR3: CASSLRGSLSYEQYF
J: TRBJ2-7
size: .
D: .
V: TRBV27

DNA: TGTGCCAGCAGTGAAGGAGGAGTAAGGACTGAAGCTTTCTTT
CDR3: CASSEGGVRTEAFF
J: TRBJ1-1
size: .
D: .
V: TRBV6-1

DNA: TGTGCCAGCAGCCCCCGACAGGATTCACCCCTCCACTTT
CDR3: CASSPRQDSPLHF
J: TRBJ1-6
size: .
D: .
V: TRBV14

DNA: TGTGCCAGCAGTGACAGGACAGGCGACAATCAGCCCCAGCATTTT
CDR3: CASSDRTGDNQPQHF
J: TRBJ1-5
size: .
D: TRBD1
V: TRBV6-4

DNA: TGTGCCTGGAGTGCGACATCGGCTAACTATGGCTACACCTTC
CDR3: CAWSATSANYGYTF
J: TRBJ1-2
size: .
D: .
V: TRBV30

DNA: TGTGCCAGCTCCTCACGGGACGGGGGCTACGAGCAGTACTTC
CDR3: CASSSRDGGYEQYF
J: TRBJ2-7
size: .
D: .
V: TRBV18

DNA: TGTGCCAGCAGCCTGACCGGGACTAGCCCCACAGATACGCAGTATTTT
CDR3: CASSLTGTSPTDTQYF
J: TRBJ2-3
size: .
D: TRBD2
V: TRBV5-4

DNA: TGTGCCAGCAGCTCGAGACAGGGAGAGGCGACCCAGTACTTC
CDR3: CASSSRQGEATQYF
J: TRBJ2-5
size: .
D: TRBD1
V: TRBV11-1

DNA: TGTGCCAGCAGTAACCTGGACATCTTTGGAAACACCATATATTTT
CDR3: CASSNLDIFGNTIYF
J: TRBJ1-3
size: .
D: .
V: TRBV6-5

DNA: TGTGCCAGCAGCTTAGTGGCTCTGGGTGAGCAGTACTTC
CDR3: CASSLVALGEQYF
J: TRBJ2-7
size: .
D: .
V: TRBV11-2

DNA: TGTGCCAGCAGTCGTACCGGTCCGGGAGAAGCAGATACGCAGTATTTT
CDR3: CASSRTGPGEADTQYF
J: TRBJ2-3
size: .
D: .
V: TRBV4-2

DNA: TGTGCCAGCAGGTCAGGGGGCCCGGCCACTGAAGCTTTCTTT
CDR3: CASRSGGPATEAFF
J: TRBJ1-1
size: once
D: TRBD1
V: TRBV6-1